A selection of T cell receptor beta chains follows, all from one sample in a study of early T cells in non-severe SARS-CoV-2 infection. In TCRdb, the 5' RACE reads were re-called with MiXCR into one record per CDR3 protein. Found here are about 97,000 distinct CDR3 sequences, about 10% of them singletons; the top ten hold just over 4.5%. Sequences were derived from whole blood, sampled at baseline. These receptors were obtained from an adult who was a healthcare worker with PCR-confirmed SARS-CoV-2 infection or an uninfected control (not recorded which). CDR3s include the opening cysteine and the closing phenylalanine or tryptophan. Fields, in order: J gene, V gene, CDR3 protein.

j_call: TRBJ1-2; v_call: TRBV6-2/TRBV6-3; cdr3_aa: CASSWEFNGYTF
j_call: TRBJ1-1; v_call: TRBV10-3; cdr3_aa: CAISSTGTGADTEAFF
j_call: TRBJ2-1; v_call: TRBV11-3; cdr3_aa: CASGPPDLNGQHHYNEQFF
j_call: TRBJ2-5; v_call: TRBV5-4; cdr3_aa: CASSIRTGKETQYF
j_call: TRBJ2-7; v_call: TRBV3-1; cdr3_aa: CASSQGALGQYF
j_call: TRBJ2-2; v_call: TRBV5-5; cdr3_aa: CASILHPNTGELFF
j_call: TRBJ2-4; v_call: TRBV2; cdr3_aa: CASSENIQYF
j_call: TRBJ2-7; v_call: TRBV4-2; cdr3_aa: CASSQVKGLEQYF
j_call: TRBJ2-3; v_call: TRBV5-1; cdr3_aa: CASSSGQGGDTQYF
j_call: TRBJ2-1; v_call: TRBV20-1; cdr3_aa: CSASRSGGQFF
j_call: TRBJ1-5; v_call: TRBV20-1; cdr3_aa: CSAMGRAFQPQHF
j_call: TRBJ2-7; v_call: TRBV2; cdr3_aa: CASSQTVTSYEQYF
j_call: TRBJ2-7; v_call: TRBV6-2/TRBV6-3; cdr3_aa: CASSRGQYNEQYF
j_call: TRBJ2-7; v_call: TRBV12-5; cdr3_aa: CASVGLAVQYF
j_call: TRBJ2-2; v_call: TRBV7-8; cdr3_aa: CASSAGGSNRELFF
j_call: TRBJ2-3; v_call: TRBV20-1; cdr3_aa: CSAREVTTRTDTQYF
j_call: TRBJ1-2; v_call: TRBV12-3/TRBV12-4; cdr3_aa: CASRRGLDYGYTF
j_call: TRBJ1-1; v_call: TRBV4-2; cdr3_aa: CASSQVSGTNTEAFF
j_call: TRBJ2-7; v_call: TRBV12-3/TRBV12-4; cdr3_aa: CASSRQETNYEQYF
j_call: TRBJ2-3; v_call: TRBV7-2; cdr3_aa: CASSLGWGESTDTQYF
j_call: TRBJ2-5; v_call: TRBV27; cdr3_aa: CASSLSRLVETQYF
j_call: TRBJ2-1; v_call: TRBV20-1; cdr3_aa: CSASGKNNEQFF
j_call: TRBJ1-2; v_call: TRBV4-2; cdr3_aa: CASSQAGGAYGYTF
j_call: TRBJ2-7; v_call: TRBV6-5; cdr3_aa: CASRRTSGSPSSYEQYF
j_call: TRBJ2-1; v_call: TRBV7-8; cdr3_aa: CASSPEAGEQFF
j_call: TRBJ2-3; v_call: TRBV6-6; cdr3_aa: CASTGGSSTDTQYF
j_call: TRBJ2-1; v_call: TRBV11-2; cdr3_aa: CASSLADYGDNEQFF
j_call: TRBJ2-4; v_call: TRBV11-2; cdr3_aa: CASSLVGGQNIQYF